This T cell receptor (beta chain) was found in a study of early T cells in non-severe SARS-CoV-2 infection. Study-wide context: Unpaired chains resulted from sequencing bulk RNA of unsorted whole blood. Study-wide results and limits: Using VDJdb, the matching emphasized anti-spike CD8 responses while missing private and CD4 specificities.

This clonotype occurred a few times. Its antigen is unidentified. cDNA molecules, individually, were tagged with unique molecular identifiers. TCRdb reprocessed the 5' RACE reads via MiXCR and lists one record per CDR3 protein. The table includes tens of thousands of distinct CDR3 sequences, 5% to 7.5% detected once. The CDR3 consists of 14 residues. Germline V gene data show CDR1 as LNHDA and CDR2 as SQIVND (reference sequence). The trim removed 6 bases at V and 5 bases at J, leaving 7 bases unmatched. The specimen comprised whole blood, sampled at baseline. This sequence joins TRBV19 and TRBJ1-5, with TRBD1 matching over 7 bases. The receptor was derived from an adult who was a healthcare worker with PCR-confirmed SARS-CoV-2 infection or an uninfected control (not recorded which). The CDR3 sequence is CASRNDRDYQPQHF. CDR3 DNA sequence: TGTGCCAGTAGGAACGACAGGGACTATCAGCCCCAGCATTTT.